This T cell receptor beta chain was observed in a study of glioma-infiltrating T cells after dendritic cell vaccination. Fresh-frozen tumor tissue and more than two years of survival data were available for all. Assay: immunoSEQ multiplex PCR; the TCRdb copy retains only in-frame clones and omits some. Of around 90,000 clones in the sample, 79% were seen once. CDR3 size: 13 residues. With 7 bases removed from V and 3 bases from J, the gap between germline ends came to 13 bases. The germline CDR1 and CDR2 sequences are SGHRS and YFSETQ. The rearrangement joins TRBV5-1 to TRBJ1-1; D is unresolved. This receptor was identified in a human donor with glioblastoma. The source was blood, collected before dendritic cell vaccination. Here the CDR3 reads CASREGGDTEAFF. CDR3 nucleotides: TGCGCCAGCCGAGAGGGTGGGGACACTGAAGCTTTCTTT.